This T cell receptor (beta chain) was recorded in a study of blood T cell repertoires in COVID-19. Study-level information: Acute-phase and convalescent COVID-19 samples originated in the United States, Italy and Spain.

Under the authors' procedure: Estimation of nucleated cell counts was performed using reference gene primer amplification. Method: immunoSEQ multiplex PCR; TCRdb's copy keeps in-frame clones and lacks some. The V and J calls and the clone size are those of that table, but D and trimming were determined from the DNA. The table records more than 95,000 clones, just under 85% of them present only once. This CDR3 has 16 residues. V shed 4 bases and J 5 bases; nucleotides not matched to a gene: 11. Looked up from germline, CDR1 is LGHDT and CDR2 is YNNKEL (reference sequence). Material: peripheral blood. V gene TRBV3-1 (or the pseudogene TRBV3-2) combines with J gene TRBJ2-5; TRBD2 matches at 9 bases. The receptor was isolated from a man in his sixties or seventies with active or convalescent COVID-19. The CDR3 region is CASSPPEEGLAETQYF. The CDR3, as DNA: TGTGCCAGCAGCCCCCCCGAGGAAGGACTAGCGGAGACCCAGTACTTC.